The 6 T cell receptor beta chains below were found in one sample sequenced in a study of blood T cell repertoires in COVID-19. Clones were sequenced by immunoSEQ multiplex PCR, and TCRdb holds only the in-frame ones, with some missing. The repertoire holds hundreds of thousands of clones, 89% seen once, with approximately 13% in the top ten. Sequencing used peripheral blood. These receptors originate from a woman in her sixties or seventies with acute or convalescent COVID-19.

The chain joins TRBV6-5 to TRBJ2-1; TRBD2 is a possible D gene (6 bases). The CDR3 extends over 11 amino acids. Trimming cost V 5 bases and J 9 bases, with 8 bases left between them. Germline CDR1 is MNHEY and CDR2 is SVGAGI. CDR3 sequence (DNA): TGTGCCAGCAGTACGGGGGTTGAGCAGTTCTTC. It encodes CASSTGVEQFF.

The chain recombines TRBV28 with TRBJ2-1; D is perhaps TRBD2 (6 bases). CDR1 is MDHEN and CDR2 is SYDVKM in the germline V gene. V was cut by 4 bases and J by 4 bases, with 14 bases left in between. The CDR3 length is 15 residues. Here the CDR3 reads CASSSSGLRYNEQFF. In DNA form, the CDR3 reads TGTGCCAGCAGTTCCAGCGGGTTACGATACAATGAGCAGTTCTTC.

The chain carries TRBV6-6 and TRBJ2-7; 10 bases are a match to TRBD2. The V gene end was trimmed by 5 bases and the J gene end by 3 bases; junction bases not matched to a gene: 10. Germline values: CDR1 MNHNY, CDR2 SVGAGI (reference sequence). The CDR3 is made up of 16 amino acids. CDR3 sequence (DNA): TGTGCCAGCAGTCGACCGGGAGCGGGAGGGATCTACGAGCAGTACTTC. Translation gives CASSRPGAGGIYEQYF.

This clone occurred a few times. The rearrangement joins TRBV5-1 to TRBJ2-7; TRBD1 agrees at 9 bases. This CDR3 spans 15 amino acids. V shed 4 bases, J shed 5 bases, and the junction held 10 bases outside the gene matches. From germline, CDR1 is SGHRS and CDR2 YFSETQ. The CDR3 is CASSTSGTGHHEQYF. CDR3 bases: TGCGCCAGCAGCACCTCCGGGACAGGGCACCACGAGCAGTACTTC.

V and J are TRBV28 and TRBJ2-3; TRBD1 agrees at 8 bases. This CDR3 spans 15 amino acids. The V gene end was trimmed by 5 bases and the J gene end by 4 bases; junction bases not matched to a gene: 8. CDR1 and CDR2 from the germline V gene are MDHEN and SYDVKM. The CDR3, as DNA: TGTGCCAGCAGTGCAGGGGCAGGGGGCTCAGATACGCAGTATTTT. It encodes CASSAGAGGSDTQYF.

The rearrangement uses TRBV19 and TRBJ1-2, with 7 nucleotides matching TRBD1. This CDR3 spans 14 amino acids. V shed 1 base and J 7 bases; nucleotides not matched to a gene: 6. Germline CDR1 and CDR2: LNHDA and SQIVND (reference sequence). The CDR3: CASSIAGTAGGYTF. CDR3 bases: TGTGCCAGTAGTATAGCCGGGACAGCGGGTGGCTACACCTTC. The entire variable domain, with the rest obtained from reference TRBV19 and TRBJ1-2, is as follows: DGGITQSPKYLFRKEGQNVTLSCEQNLNHDAMYWYRQDPGQGLRLIYYSQIVNDFQKGDIAEGYSVSREKKESFPLTVTSAQKNPTAFYLCASSIAGTAGGYTFGSGTRLTVV.